The 26 T cell receptor beta chains presented below share a single source sample, sequenced in a study of identifying expanded T cells in peripheral blood. Produced via immunoSEQ multiplex PCR; TCRdb's table is partial and in-frame only. In the table there are over 90,000 clones, 70% to 90% of which are singletons. The sequencing input was blood. The source of these receptors is a person aged 18-69 years in good health.

The rearrangement uses TRBV16 and TRBJ1-2; 7 bases are shared with TRBD1. V trimming: 0 bases; J trimming: 4 bases; junction bases outside the gene matches: 5. The CDR3 spans 15 residues. Germline V lookup: CDR1 KGHSY, CDR2 FQNENV. As DNA, the CDR3 is TGTGCCAGCAGCCAATCCCGAAACAGGGGCTATGGCTACACCTTC. It encodes CASSQSRNRGYGYTF. Filled out from reference TRBV16 and TRBJ1-2, the complete variable domain reads GEEVAQTPKHLVRGEGQKAKLYCAPIKGHSYVFWYQQVLKNEFKFLISFQNENVFDETGMPKERFSAKCLPNSPCSLEIQATKLEDSAVYFCASSQSRNRGYGYTFGSGTRLTVV.

The chain combines TRBV7-2 with TRBJ1-2; D possibly corresponds to TRBD1 (5 bases). Germline CDR1 SGHTA, CDR2 FQGNSA. The CDR3 has 16 amino acids. V was shortened by 1 base and J by 4 bases, with 16 bases between the two germline ends. CDR3 region: CASSLGTGFSVYGYTF. CDR3 coding DNA: TGTGCCAGCAGCTTAGGAACAGGTTTTAGTGTCTATGGCTACACCTTC.

The chain has TRBV9 and TRBJ1-3; D not certain. The V gene's germline CDR1 is SGDLS and CDR2 YYNGEE. Trimming stripped 1 base from V and 1 base from J, with 9 bases between. The CDR3 extends over 15 amino acids. CDR3 sequence: CASSVREGSGNTIYF. CDR3 nucleotide sequence: TGTGCCAGCAGCGTACGAGAAGGGTCTGGAAACACCATATATTTT. The whole variable domain, remainder taken from reference TRBV9 and TRBJ1-3, is DSGVTQTPKHLITATGQRVTLRCSPRSGDLSVYWYQQSLDQGLQFLIQYYNGEERAKGNILERFSAQQFPDLHSELNLSSLELGDSALYFCASSVREGSGNTIYFGEGSWLTVV.

V gene TRBV5-5 combines with J gene TRBJ2-1; 10 bases align to TRBD2. CDR3 size: 17 residues. Looked up from germline, CDR1 is SGHKS and CDR2 is YYEKEE (reference sequence). J was trimmed by 9 bases and V by 2 bases; bases with no gene match: 14. The CDR3 is CASSLKLASGSIREQFF. The CDR3, as DNA: TGTGCCAGCAGCTTAAAGTTAGCTAGCGGGAGCATCCGTGAGCAGTTCTTC.

The V gene is TRBV5-4, the J gene TRBJ1-2; 7 bases map to TRBD1. Germline V gives CDR1 SGHNT, CDR2 YYREEE (reference sequence). CDR3 length: 15 amino acids. Germline trimming cut 4 bases from V and 7 bases from J; bases unmatched to any gene: 13. The CDR3 bases are TGTGCCAGCAGCCCCTGGACAGGAGAGGAGGCTGGCTACACCTTC. It encodes CASSPWTGEEAGYTF. Full variable domain (remainder filled in from reference TRBV5-4 and TRBJ1-2): ETGVTQSPTHLIKTRGQQVTLRCSSQSGHNTVSWYQQALGQGPQFIFQYYREEENGRGNFPPRFSGLQFPNYSSELNVNALELDDSALYLCASSPWTGEEAGYTFGSGTRLTVV.

This clone appeared a single time. This chain connects TRBV18 to TRBJ2-7, with D unclear. The V and J ends lost 3 bases and 3 bases respectively, with 3 bases between them. CDR3 length: 11 amino acids. From germline, CDR1 is KGHSH and CDR2 LQKENI. The CDR3, as DNA: TGTGCCAGCTCACCGGGCTACGAGCAGTACTTC. Encoded protein: CASSPGYEQYF.

V gene TRBV9 combines with J gene TRBJ1-5; weak D call: TRBD1 (6 bases). The V gene's germline CDR1 is SGDLS and CDR2 YYNGEE. V was trimmed by 0 bases and J by 1 base, leaving 11 bases between them. The CDR3 sequence is 16 residues long. In nucleotides, the CDR3 is TGTGCCAGCAGCGTAGGCGCAGGGGAGAGCAATCAGCCCCAGCATTTT. It is translated as CASSVGAGESNQPQHF.

The chain uses TRBV19 and TRBJ1-3; TRBD1 matches 8 bases. The germline V gene has CDR1 LNHDA and CDR2 SQIVND (reference sequence). This CDR3 comprises 15 residues. Trimming at V came to 7 bases and at J to 2 bases, leaving 7 bases not matched to a gene. The CDR3 DNA reads TGTGCCAGTACCCCGGACAGGGTTACTGGAAACACCATATATTTT. Translation gives CASTPDRVTGNTIYF. The whole variable domain, remainder taken from reference TRBV19 and TRBJ1-3, is DGGITQSPKYLFRKEGQNVTLSCEQNLNHDAMYWYRQDPGQGLRLIYYSQIVNDFQKGDIAEGYSVSREKKESFPLTVTSAQKNPTAFYLCASTPDRVTGNTIYFGEGSWLTVV.

This clone was seen only once. CDR3 sequence: CASSPSQQGAYEQYF. The CDR3 DNA sequence: TGTGCCAGCTCACCAAGTCAGCAGGGGGCCTACGAGCAGTACTTC. The chain recombines TRBV18 with TRBJ2-7, with TRBD1 identical over 7 bases. This CDR3 spans 15 amino acids. Germline V gene lookup returns CDR1 KGHSH and CDR2 LQKENI. Trimming removed 2 bases from V and 2 bases from J; junction bases left unmatched: 6.

The rearrangement links TRBV30 to TRBJ1-2; D is possibly TRBD1 (5 bases). V lost 1 base and J 8 bases, leaving 14 bases between the germline ends. Germline values: CDR1 GTSNPN, CDR2 SVGIG (reference sequence). The CDR3 consists of 13 residues. CDR3 sequence reads: CAWSGSGLGGYTF. DNA of the CDR3: TGTGCCTGGAGTGGATCGGGACTCGGGGGCTACACCTTC. The whole variable domain, filled in from reference TRBV30 and TRBJ1-2, reads SQTIHQWPATLVQPVGSPLSLECTVEGTSNPNLYWYRQAAGRGLQLLFYSVGIGQISSEVPQNLSASRPQDRQFILSSKKLLLSDSGFYLCAWSGSGLGGYTFGSGTRLTVV.

V usage is TRBV27 and J usage is TRBJ2-7; D not certain. Germline assignment: CDR1 MNHEY and CDR2 SMNVEV (reference sequence). This CDR3 is 13 amino acids long. Between the trimmed V and J ends, which lost 3 bases and 6 bases, there was a span of 12 bases. The CDR3 reads CASSFGGRSEQYF. The CDR3, as DNA: TGTGCCAGCAGTTTTGGCGGCCGGTCCGAGCAGTACTTC.

The J gene is TRBJ2-1, the V gene TRBV11-2, with TRBD2 as a possible D gene (5 bases). The V gene lost 4 bases and the J gene lost 10 bases, with 17 bases spanning the gap. The CDR3 totals 14 residues. Germline CDR1 reads SGHAT; CDR2 reads FQNNGV. The CDR3 coding sequence is TGTGCCAGCAGCTGGGAGTCTAGGAGCGGCGAGCAGTTCTTC. Residues: CASSWESRSGEQFF. Looking up the rest from reference TRBV11-2 and TRBJ2-1 gives the full variable domain: EAGVAQSPRYKIIEKRQSVAFWCNPISGHATLYWYQQILGQGPKLLIQFQNNGVVDDSQLPKDRFSAERLKGVDSTLKIQPAKLEDSAVYLCASSWESRSGEQFFGPGTRLTVL.

This clone was counted ten times or more. The chain joins TRBV7-2 to TRBJ1-2; D is unresolved. Between the trimmed V and J ends, which lost 6 bases and 2 bases, there was a span of 16 bases. Looked up from germline, CDR1 is SGHTA and CDR2 is FQGNSA. The CDR3 length is 15 residues. The CDR3 DNA is TGTGCCAGCAGTCTACATGTTGGAAGGAACTATGGCTACACCTTC. This sequence encodes CASSLHVGRNYGYTF.

The CDR3 sequence is CASSDSPGGGYGYTF. The CDR3 region has the DNA TGTGCCAGCAGTGACTCGCCAGGGGGAGGCTATGGCTACACCTTC. The chain carries TRBV6-4 and TRBJ1-2, with 7 bases fitting TRBD1. This CDR3 has 15 amino acids. The germline gives CDR1 MRHNA, CDR2 SNTAGT. J gave up 4 bases and V 0 bases, and 5 bases lay outside the gene matches.

The chain uses TRBV7-2 and TRBJ1-6; 7 bases are a match to TRBD1. Germline trimming cut 2 bases from V and 6 bases from J; bases unmatched to any gene: 7. There are 16 residues in the CDR3. Germline assignment: CDR1 SGHTA and CDR2 FQGNSA. CDR3 region: CASSLQGTAINSPLHF. CDR3 nucleotides: TGTGCCAGCAGCTTACAAGGGACAGCCATTAATTCACCCCTCCACTTT.

The chain has TRBV4-3 and TRBJ2-3; D may be TRBD2 (5 bases). The CDR3 totals 21 residues. Trimming cost V 0 bases and J 2 bases, with 27 bases left between them. Germline V gene lookup returns CDR1 LGHNA and CDR2 YSLEER. The CDR3 DNA reads as TGCGCCAGCAGCCAAGATCGGGGAGTGGCGGCCGCCCTCACGAACACAGATACGCAGTATTTT. Protein: CASSQDRGVAAALTNTDTQYF.

This chain joins TRBV19 and TRBJ2-2, with D tentatively TRBD1 (6 bases). The CDR3 extends over 15 amino acids. Deletions cut 7 bases from V and 4 bases from J, with 16 bases between. The germline gives CDR1 LNHDA, CDR2 SQIVND (reference sequence). In DNA, the CDR3 is TGTGCCAGTACCCAAACAGGGTTGGTCACCGGGGAGCTGTTTTTT. The encoded protein is CASTQTGLVTGELFF. Full variable domain (remainder filled in from reference TRBV19 and TRBJ2-2): DGGITQSPKYLFRKEGQNVTLSCEQNLNHDAMYWYRQDPGQGLRLIYYSQIVNDFQKGDIAEGYSVSREKKESFPLTVTSAQKNPTAFYLCASTQTGLVTGELFFGEGSRLTVL.

V is TRBV30 and J is TRBJ2-3; D is ambiguous. The ends were cut back, 2 bases at V and 3 bases at J, with 9 bases in the middle. Germline CDR1 is GTSNPN and CDR2 is SVGIG (reference sequence). The CDR3 is made up of 13 amino acids. The CDR3 loop is CAWSFWITDTQYF. CDR3 nucleotides: TGTGCCTGGAGTTTTTGGATTACAGATACGCAGTATTTT.

The chain is built from TRBV19 and TRBJ2-2, with D tentatively TRBD1 (6 bases). Germline V CDR1 and CDR2: LNHDA, SQIVND (reference sequence). Trimming shortened V by 8 bases and J by 1 base, and 20 bases separated the two germline ends. The CDR3 totals 17 residues. The CDR3 loop is CASAGTLLTLNTGELFF. The CDR3 coding sequence is TGTGCCAGTGCCGGGACATTACTAACCTTGAACACCGGGGAGCTGTTTTTT.

The table lists this clone with a few counts. This chain uses TRBV27 with TRBJ1-1; no clear D. The length of the CDR3 is 14 residues. The V and J ends lost 4 bases and 1 base respectively, with 10 bases between them. Germline loops: CDR1 MNHEY, CDR2 SMNVEV (reference sequence). The CDR3 bases are TGTGCCAGCAGTTCACCCGACCGGAACACTGAAGCTTTCTTT. Its protein product is CASSSPDRNTEAFF.

The chain couples TRBV9 to TRBJ2-3; tentatively, D is TRBD1 or TRBD2 (6 bases each). The CDR3 covers 15 residues. The germline V and J ends were trimmed by 0 bases and 2 bases, with 10 bases remaining between them. CDR1 and CDR2 from the germline V gene are SGDLS and YYNGEE. CDR3 nucleotides: TGTGCCAGCAGCGTAGCGGGGGCTCTCACAGATACGCAGTATTTT. This encodes CASSVAGALTDTQYF. Variable domain in full (rest from reference TRBV9 and TRBJ2-3): DSGVTQTPKHLITATGQRVTLRCSPRSGDLSVYWYQQSLDQGLQFLIQYYNGEERAKGNILERFSAQQFPDLHSELNLSSLELGDSALYFCASSVAGALTDTQYFGPGTRLTVL.

The V gene is TRBV15, the J gene TRBJ2-7; 10 bases agree with TRBD2. V lost 5 bases, J lost 5 bases, and 15 bases stayed unmatched. Germline V CDR1 and CDR2: LNHNV, YYDKDF (reference sequence). The CDR3 has 17 residues. The CDR3 nucleotides are TGTGCCACCAGCCGGGCGCTAGCGGGGGTAGGCTTGGACGAGCAGTACTTC. Its protein product is CATSRALAGVGLDEQYF.

The chain has TRBV10-2 and TRBJ1-5; weak D call: TRBD1 (6 bases). This CDR3 has 14 amino acids. Per germline, CDR1 WSHSY and CDR2 SAAADI. V was clipped by 7 bases and J by 6 bases, with 16 bases between them. CDR3 protein: CASTDRFLGQPQHF. CDR3 coding DNA: TGCGCCAGCACGGACAGATTTCTAGGTCAGCCCCAGCATTTT.

This clone was observed once. The V and J genes are TRBV4-3 and TRBJ2-5; the D gene is possibly TRBD2 (6 bases). There are 15 residues in the CDR3. Trimming took 5 bases from V and 4 from J, leaving 17 bases between them. Germline-derived CDR1 and CDR2 are LGHNA and YSLEER. The CDR3 bases are TGCGCCAGCAGCGTGGGGACTTCCCCTTTAGAGACCCAGTACTTC. Residues: CASSVGTSPLETQYF.

The gene calls are TRBV11-3 and TRBJ2-3; 8 nucleotides line up with TRBD1. Germline CDR1 and CDR2: SGHNT and YENEEA. This CDR3 has 14 amino acids. V was clipped by 6 bases and J by 1 base; unmatched bases: 3. The chain's CDR3 is CASRQGARTDTQYF. The CDR3 nucleotides read TGTGCCAGCAGGCAGGGGGCTCGCACAGATACGCAGTATTTT. The variable domain in full, completed from reference TRBV11-3 and TRBJ2-3, reads EAGVVQSPRYKIIEKKQPVAFWCNPISGHNTLYWYLQNLGQGPELLIRYENEEAVDDSQLPKDRFSAERLKGVDSTLKIQPAELGDSAVYLCASRQGARTDTQYFGPGTRLTVL.

This rearrangement joins TRBV7-9 to TRBJ2-7, with TRBD2 matching over 8 bases. After removal of 2 bases from V and 1 base from J, the junction contained 1 base not matched to a gene. This CDR3 spans 14 amino acids. Germline CDR1 is SEHNR and CDR2 is FQNEAQ (reference sequence). The CDR3 protein is CASSLTGGSYEQYF. The CDR3 DNA reads TGTGCCAGCAGCTTAACGGGGGGGTCCTACGAGCAGTACTTC. Together with reference TRBV7-9 and TRBJ2-7, the CDR3 gives the full variable domain: DTGVSQNPRHKITKRGQNVTFRCDPISEHNRLYWYRQTLGQGPEFLTYFQNEAQLEKSRLLSDRFSAERPKGSFSTLEIQRTEQGDSAMYLCASSLTGGSYEQYFGPGTRLTVT.